The sequence of this TCR beta chain was determined in a study of patients and donors after allogeneic stem cell transplantation. TCRdb called the RT-PCR reads again in MiXCR, with one record for every CDR3 protein. The sample includes roughly 250,000 distinct CDR3 sequences, approximately 14% seen only once; the top ten take more than 9%. The CDR3 length is 14 residues. The germline V gene encodes CDR1 MGHDK and CDR2 SYGVNS. V shed 2 bases and J shed 4 bases, with 12 bases lying between them. The chain links TRBV25-1 to TRBJ2-7, with a weak D call TRBD1 (6 bases). This receptor was taken from a human donor who was either an allogeneic HSCT recipient or a stem cell or donor lymphocyte infusion donor (not recorded which). It is not recorded whose cells these are; they may come from a transplant donor. The sequenced material came from blood, either unsorted or a sorted T cell fraction (not recorded which). The CDR3 sequence: CASSETTGYYEQYF. The DNA for the CDR3 is TGTGCCAGCAGTGAAACAACAGGGTATTACGAGCAGTACTTC.